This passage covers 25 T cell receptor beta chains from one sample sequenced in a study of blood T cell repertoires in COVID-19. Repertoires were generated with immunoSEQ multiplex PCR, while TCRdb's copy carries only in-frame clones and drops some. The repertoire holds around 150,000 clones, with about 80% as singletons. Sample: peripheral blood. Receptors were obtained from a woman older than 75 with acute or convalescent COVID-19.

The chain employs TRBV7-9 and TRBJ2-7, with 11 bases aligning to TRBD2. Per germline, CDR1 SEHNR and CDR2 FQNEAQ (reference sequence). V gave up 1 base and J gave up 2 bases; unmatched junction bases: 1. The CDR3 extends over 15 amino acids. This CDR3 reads CASSLGSGRAYEQYF. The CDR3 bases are TGTGCCAGCAGCTTAGGTAGCGGGAGGGCCTACGAGCAGTACTTC.

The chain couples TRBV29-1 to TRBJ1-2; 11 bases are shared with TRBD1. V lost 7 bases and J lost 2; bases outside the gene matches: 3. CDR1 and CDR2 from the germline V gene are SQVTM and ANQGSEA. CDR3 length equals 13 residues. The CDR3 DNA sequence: TGCAGCGCAGGACAGGGGGCCAACTATGGCTACACCTTC. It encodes CSAGQGANYGYTF.

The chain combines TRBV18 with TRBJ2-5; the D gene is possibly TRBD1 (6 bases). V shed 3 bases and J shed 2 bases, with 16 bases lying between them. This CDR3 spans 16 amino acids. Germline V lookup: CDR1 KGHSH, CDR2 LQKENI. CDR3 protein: CASSPLLGQIQETQYF. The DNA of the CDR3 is TGTGCCAGCTCACCGCTACTCGGACAGATTCAAGAGACCCAGTACTTC.

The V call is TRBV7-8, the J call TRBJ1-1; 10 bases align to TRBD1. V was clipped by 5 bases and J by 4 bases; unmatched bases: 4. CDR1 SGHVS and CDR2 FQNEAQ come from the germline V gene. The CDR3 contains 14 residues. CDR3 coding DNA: TGTGCCAGCAGCCTCGGGACAGGGGTCACTGAAGCTTTCTTT. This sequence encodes CASSLGTGVTEAFF.

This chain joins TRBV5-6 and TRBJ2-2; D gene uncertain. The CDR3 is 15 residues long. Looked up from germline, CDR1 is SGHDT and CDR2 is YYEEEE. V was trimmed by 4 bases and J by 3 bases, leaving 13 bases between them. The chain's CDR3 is CASSPSKRYTGELFF. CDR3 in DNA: TGTGCCAGCAGCCCCTCGAAGCGATACACCGGGGAGCTGTTTTTT.

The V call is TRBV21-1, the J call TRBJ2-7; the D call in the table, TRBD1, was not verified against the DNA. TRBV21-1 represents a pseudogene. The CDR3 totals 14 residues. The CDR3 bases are TGTGCCAGCAGCAAAAGGGGACAGTCCTACGAGCAGTACTTC. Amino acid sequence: CASSKRGQSYEQYF.

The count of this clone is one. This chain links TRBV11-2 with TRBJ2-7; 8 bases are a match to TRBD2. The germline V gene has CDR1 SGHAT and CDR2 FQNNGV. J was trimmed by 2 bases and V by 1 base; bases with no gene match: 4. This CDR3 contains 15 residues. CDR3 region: CASSLAPGGPYEQYF. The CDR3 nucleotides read TGTGCCAGCAGCTTAGCGCCGGGAGGGCCCTACGAGCAGTACTTC.

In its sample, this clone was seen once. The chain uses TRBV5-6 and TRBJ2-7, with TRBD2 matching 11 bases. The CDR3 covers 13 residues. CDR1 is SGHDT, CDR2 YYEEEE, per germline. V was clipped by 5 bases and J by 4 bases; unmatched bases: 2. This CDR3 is CASRLAGGYEQYF. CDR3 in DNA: TGTGCCAGCAGATTAGCGGGAGGGTACGAGCAGTACTTC.

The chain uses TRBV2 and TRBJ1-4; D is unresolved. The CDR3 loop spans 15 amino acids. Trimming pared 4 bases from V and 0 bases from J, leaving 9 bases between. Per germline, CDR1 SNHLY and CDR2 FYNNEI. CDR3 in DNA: TGTGCCAGCAGTGGATCCGAGGCAACTAATGAAAAACTGTTTTTT. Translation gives CASSGSEATNEKLFF. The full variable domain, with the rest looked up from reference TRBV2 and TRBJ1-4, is EPEVTQTPSHQVTQMGQEVILRCVPISNHLYFYWYRQILGQKVEFLVSFYNNEISEKSEIFDDQFSVERPDGSNFTLKIRSTKLEDSAMYFCASSGSEATNEKLFFGSGTQLSVL.

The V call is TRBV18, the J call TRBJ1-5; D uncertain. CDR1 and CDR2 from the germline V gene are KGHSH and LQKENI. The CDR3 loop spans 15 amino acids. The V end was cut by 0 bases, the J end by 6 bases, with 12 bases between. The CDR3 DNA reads TGTGCCAGCTCACCACCGTCGGGTGGAAGTCAGCCCCAGCATTTT. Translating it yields CASSPPSGGSQPQHF.

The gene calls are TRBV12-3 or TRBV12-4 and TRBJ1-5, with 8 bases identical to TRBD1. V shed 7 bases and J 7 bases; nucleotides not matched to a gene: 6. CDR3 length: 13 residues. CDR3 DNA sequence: TGTGCCAGCAACCAGGGGGCGTACCAGCCCCAGCATTTT. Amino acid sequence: CASNQGAYQPQHF.

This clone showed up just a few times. CDR3 DNA sequence: TGTGCCAGCAGCTTACGGGGGGCCGACACCGGGGAGCTGTTTTTT. This translates into CASSLRGADTGELFF. The rearrangement joins TRBV7-2 to TRBJ2-2, with D perhaps matching TRBD2 (7 bases). Germline lookup yields CDR1 SGHTA and CDR2 FQGNSA. Trimming pared 2 bases from V and 3 bases from J, leaving 10 bases between. The CDR3 is made up of 15 amino acids.

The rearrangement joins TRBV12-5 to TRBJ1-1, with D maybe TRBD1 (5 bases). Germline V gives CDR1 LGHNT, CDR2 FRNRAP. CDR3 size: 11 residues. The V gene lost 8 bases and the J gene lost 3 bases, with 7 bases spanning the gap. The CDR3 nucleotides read TGTGCTAGTCAGGGATACACTGAAGCTTTCTTT. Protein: CASQGYTEAFF.

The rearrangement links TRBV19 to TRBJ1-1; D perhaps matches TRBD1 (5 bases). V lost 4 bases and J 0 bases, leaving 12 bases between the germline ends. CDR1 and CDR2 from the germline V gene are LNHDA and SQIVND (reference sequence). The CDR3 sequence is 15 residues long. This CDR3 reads CASSTSRVMNTEAFF. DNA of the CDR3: TGTGCCAGTAGTACGAGCAGGGTCATGAACACTGAAGCTTTCTTT.

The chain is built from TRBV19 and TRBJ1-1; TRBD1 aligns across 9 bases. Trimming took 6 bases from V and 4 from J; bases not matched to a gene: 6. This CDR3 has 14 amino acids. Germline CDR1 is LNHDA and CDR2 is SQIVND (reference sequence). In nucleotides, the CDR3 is TGTGCCAGTAGAGGACAGGGGCCCTCCACTGAAGCTTTCTTT. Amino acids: CASRGQGPSTEAFF.

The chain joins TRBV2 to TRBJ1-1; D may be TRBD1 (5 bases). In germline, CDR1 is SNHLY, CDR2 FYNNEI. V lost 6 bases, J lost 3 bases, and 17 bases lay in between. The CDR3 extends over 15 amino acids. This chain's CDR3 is CASRPPTGTYTEAFF. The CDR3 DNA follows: TGTGCCAGCAGACCCCCAACAGGAACCTACACTGAAGCTTTCTTT.

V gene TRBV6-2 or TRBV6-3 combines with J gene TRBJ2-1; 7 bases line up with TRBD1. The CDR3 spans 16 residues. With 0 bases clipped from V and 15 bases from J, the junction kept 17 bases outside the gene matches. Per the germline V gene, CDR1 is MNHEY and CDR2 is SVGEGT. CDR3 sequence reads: CASSYSYVGTARGLFF. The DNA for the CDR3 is TGTGCCAGCAGTTACTCTTACGTCGGGACAGCTAGGGGGTTGTTCTTC.

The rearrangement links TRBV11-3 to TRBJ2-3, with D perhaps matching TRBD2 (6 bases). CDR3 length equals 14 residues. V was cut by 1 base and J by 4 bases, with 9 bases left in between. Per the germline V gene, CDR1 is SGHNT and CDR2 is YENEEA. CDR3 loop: CASSLAGEADTQYF. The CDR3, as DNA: TGTGCCAGCAGCTTAGCGGGAGAAGCAGATACGCAGTATTTT.

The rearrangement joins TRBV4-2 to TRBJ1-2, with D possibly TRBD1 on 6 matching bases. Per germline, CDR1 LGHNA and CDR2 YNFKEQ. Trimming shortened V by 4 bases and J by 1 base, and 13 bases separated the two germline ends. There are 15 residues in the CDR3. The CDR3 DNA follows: TGTGCCAGCAGCCTCCAGACAGGTGATAACTATGGCTACACCTTC. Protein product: CASSLQTGDNYGYTF.

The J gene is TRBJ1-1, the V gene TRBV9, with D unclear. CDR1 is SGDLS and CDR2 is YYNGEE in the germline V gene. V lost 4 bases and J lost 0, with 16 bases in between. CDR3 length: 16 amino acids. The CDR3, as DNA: TGTGCCAGCAGCCCGATTGATCCCCGGGTGAACACTGAAGCTTTCTTT. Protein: CASSPIDPRVNTEAFF.

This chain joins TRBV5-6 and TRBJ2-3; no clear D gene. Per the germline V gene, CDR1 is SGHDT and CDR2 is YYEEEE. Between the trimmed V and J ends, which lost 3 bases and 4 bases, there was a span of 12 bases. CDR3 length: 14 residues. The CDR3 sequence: CASSWYSVSDTQYF. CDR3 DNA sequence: TGTGCCAGCAGCTGGTACTCGGTGTCAGATACGCAGTATTTT.

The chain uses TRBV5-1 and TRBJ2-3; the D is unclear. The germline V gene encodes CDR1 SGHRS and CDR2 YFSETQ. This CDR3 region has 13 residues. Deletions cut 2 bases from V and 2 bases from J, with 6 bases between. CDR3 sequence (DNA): TGCGCCAGCAGCTTCCAGTTCACAGATACGCAGTATTTT. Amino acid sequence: CASSFQFTDTQYF.

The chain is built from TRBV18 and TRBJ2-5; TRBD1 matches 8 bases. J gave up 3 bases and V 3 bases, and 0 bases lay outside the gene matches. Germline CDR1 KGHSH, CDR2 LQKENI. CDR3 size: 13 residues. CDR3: CASSPGQEETQYF. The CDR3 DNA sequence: TGTGCCAGCTCACCGGGACAGGAAGAGACCCAGTACTTC.

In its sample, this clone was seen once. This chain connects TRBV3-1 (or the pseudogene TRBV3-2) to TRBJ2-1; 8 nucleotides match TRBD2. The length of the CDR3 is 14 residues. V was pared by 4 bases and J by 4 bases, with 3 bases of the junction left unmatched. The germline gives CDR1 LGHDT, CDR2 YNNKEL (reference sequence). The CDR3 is CASSRAGVYNEQFF. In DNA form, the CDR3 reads TGTGCCAGCAGCCGAGCGGGAGTGTACAATGAGCAGTTCTTC.

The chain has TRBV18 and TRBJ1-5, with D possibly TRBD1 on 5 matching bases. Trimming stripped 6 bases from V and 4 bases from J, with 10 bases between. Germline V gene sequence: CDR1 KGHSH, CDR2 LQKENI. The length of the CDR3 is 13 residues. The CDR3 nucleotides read TGTGCCAGCTCCCGGGGGATGAATCAGCCCCAGCATTTT. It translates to CASSRGMNQPQHF.